The 17 T cell receptor beta chains below were found in one sample sequenced in a study of blood T cell repertoires in COVID-19. Using immunoSEQ multiplex PCR, the repertoire was profiled, and TCRdb retains in-frame clones only, with some absent. The sample yields 360,000 or so clones, roughly 91% seen once. Sequenced sample: PBMCs or T cells enriched from blood (not recorded which). These receptors all stem from a woman aged 30 to 39 who had recovered from COVID-19.

The CDR3 bases are TGTGCCAGCAGCTTTAATGGCGGGAGCGGCTACGAGCAGTACTTC. This codes for CASSFNGGSGYEQYF. This chain joins TRBV5-4 and TRBJ2-7, with 7 bases lining up with TRBD2. V shed 2 bases, J shed 3 bases, and the junction held 8 bases outside the gene matches. The germline gives CDR1 SGHNT, CDR2 YYREEE (reference sequence). The CDR3 has 15 amino acids.

The V gene is TRBV7-8, the J gene TRBJ2-2, with D unresolved. CDR3 size: 15 residues. Germline V lookup: CDR1 SGHVS, CDR2 FQNEAQ. Trimming removed 4 bases from V and 4 bases from J, with 13 bases in between. The CDR3 DNA reads as TGTGCCAGCAGCTCTCGTCCCAGAGGCACCGGGGAGCTGTTTTTT. Translation: CASSSRPRGTGELFF.

Comments on this clone: This sample includes further DNA sequences coding for the same CDR3. The genes are TRBV5-1 and TRBJ2-3; D is unresolved. The germline gives CDR1 SGHRS, CDR2 YFSETQ. This CDR3 contains 12 residues. Trimming pared 0 bases from V and 4 bases from J, leaving 3 bases between. The CDR3 nucleotides are TGCGCCAGCAGCTTGGTATCAGATACGCAGTATTTT. Protein product: CASSLVSDTQYF. Full variable domain (remainder filled in from reference TRBV5-1 and TRBJ2-3): KAGVTQTPRYLIKTRGQQVTLSCSPISGHRSVSWYQQTPGQGLQFLFEYFSETQRNKGNFPGRFSGRQFSNSRSEMNVSTLELGDSALYLCASSLVSDTQYFGPGTRLTVL.

The chain joins TRBV27 to TRBJ1-2, with TRBD1 as a possible D gene (6 bases). Germline V CDR1 and CDR2: MNHEY, SMNVEV (reference sequence). The CDR3 loop spans 13 amino acids. The V end lost 5 bases, the J end lost 7 bases, and 14 bases lay between the germline ends. The CDR3 sequence: CASSPGTLGGYTF. The CDR3 DNA sequence: TGTGCCAGCAGTCCCGGGACACTGGGTGGCTACACCTTC.

The chain recombines TRBV18 with TRBJ2-3; TRBD2 aligns across 12 bases. The germline gives CDR1 KGHSH, CDR2 LQKENI. V dropped 6 bases and J dropped 5; count of bases not matched to a gene: 12. The CDR3 consists of 17 residues. The DNA of the CDR3 is TGTGCCAGCTCGCCAAGACTAGCGGGAGTCTCACGAGATACGCAGTATTTT. This encodes CASSPRLAGVSRDTQYF.

V and J are TRBV28 and TRBJ1-2; D not resolved. The CDR3 runs to 13 residues. With 3 bases removed from V and 3 bases from J, the gap between germline ends came to 8 bases. Germline V gene sequence: CDR1 MDHEN, CDR2 SYDVKM. The CDR3 loop reads CASSLAQDYGYTF. CDR3 bases: TGTGCCAGCAGTTTGGCCCAGGACTATGGCTACACCTTC.

The genes are TRBV18 and TRBJ1-3; 9 bases are a match to TRBD1. V lost 6 bases, J lost 0 bases, and 6 bases stayed unmatched. The CDR3 is 16 amino acids. CDR1 is KGHSH and CDR2 is LQKENI in the germline V gene. CDR3 loop: CASSTGTGSSGNTIYF. DNA of the CDR3: TGTGCCAGCTCGACGGGGACAGGGAGCTCTGGAAACACCATATATTTT. The complete variable domain, with remaining parts taken from reference TRBV18 and TRBJ1-3, reads NAGVMQNPRHLVRRRGQEARLRCSPMKGHSHVYWYRQLPEEGLKFMVYLQKENIIDESGMPKERFSAEFPKEGPSILRIQQVVRGDSAAYFCASSTGTGSSGNTIYFGEGSWLTVV.

V and J are TRBV4-1 and TRBJ1-4, with D possibly being TRBD1 (5 bases). The CDR3 contains 15 residues. V was clipped by 1 base and J by 5 bases, with 11 bases between them. CDR1 is MGHRA, CDR2 YSYEKL, per germline. CDR3 protein: CASSQGGGVNEKLFF. The CDR3 DNA reads TGCGCCAGCAGCCAAGGGGGGGGAGTAAATGAAAAACTGTTTTTT.

The chain uses TRBV27 and TRBJ1-5; tentatively, D is TRBD1 (5 bases). The germline V gene has CDR1 MNHEY and CDR2 SMNVEV (reference sequence). This CDR3 is built from 13 residues. The V end lost 5 bases, the J end lost 4 bases, and 9 bases lay between the germline ends. CDR3 sequence: CASSSTGNQPQHF. The DNA for the CDR3 is TGTGCCAGCAGTAGCACAGGTAATCAGCCCCAGCATTTT.

V is TRBV27 and J is TRBJ2-1; the D gene is possibly TRBD2 (6 bases). Trimming pared 0 bases from V and 6 bases from J, leaving 9 bases between. The CDR3 is 14 amino acids. CDR1 MNHEY and CDR2 SMNVEV come from the germline V gene (reference sequence). The CDR3 here is CASSLSGRSNEQFF. CDR3 DNA sequence: TGTGCCAGCAGTTTATCAGGGAGGTCCAATGAGCAGTTCTTC.

This CDR3 is CASSTDRVGNEQFF. The DNA for the CDR3 is TGTGCCAGCAGTACCGACAGGGTTGGGAATGAGCAGTTCTTC. The V gene is TRBV6-5, the J gene TRBJ2-1; TRBD1 agrees at 7 bases. This CDR3 is built from 14 residues. Germline lookup yields CDR1 MNHEY and CDR2 SVGAGI. The junction had 8 bases not matched to a gene; V was cut back by 5 bases and J by 7 bases.

The rearrangement links TRBV9 to TRBJ1-3; D gene unclear. Germline V CDR1 and CDR2: SGDLS, YYNGEE. CDR3 length: 16 amino acids. Trimming cost V 0 bases and J 0 bases, with 10 bases left between them. CDR3 in amino acids: CASSVGAVDSGNTIYF. For the CDR3, the DNA is TGTGCCAGCAGCGTAGGTGCGGTAGACTCTGGAAACACCATATATTTT.

V is TRBV4-3 and J is TRBJ2-2, with 7 bases fitting TRBD1. J lost 7 bases, V lost 4 bases, and 9 bases had no gene match. CDR3 length: 15 amino acids. The germline V gene encodes CDR1 LGHNA and CDR2 YSLEER. CDR3 loop: CASSLGTAAVGELFF. The CDR3 DNA reads as TGCGCCAGCAGCCTAGGGACAGCGGCTGTCGGGGAGCTGTTTTTT.

A single count supports this clone. This chain links TRBV19 with TRBJ1-5; TRBD1 matches 9 bases. The CDR3 has 15 amino acids. V gave up 1 base and J gave up 7 bases; unmatched junction bases: 5. Germline CDR1 and CDR2: LNHDA and SQIVND (reference sequence). The CDR3 DNA follows: TGTGCCAGTAGTATAGTCGACAGGGGGGACCAGCCCCAGCATTTT. Amino acid sequence: CASSIVDRGDQPQHF. The whole variable domain, filled in from reference TRBV19 and TRBJ1-5, reads DGGITQSPKYLFRKEGQNVTLSCEQNLNHDAMYWYRQDPGQGLRLIYYSQIVNDFQKGDIAEGYSVSREKKESFPLTVTSAQKNPTAFYLCASSIVDRGDQPQHFGDGTRLSIL.

This clone was detected once. The chain has TRBV19 and TRBJ1-2, with 7 bases fitting TRBD1. Per the germline V gene, CDR1 is LNHDA and CDR2 is SQIVND (reference sequence). The trim removed 4 bases at V and 5 bases at J, leaving 13 bases unmatched. This CDR3 has 16 amino acids. This CDR3 is CASSRMRQGGLYGYTF. In DNA form, the CDR3 reads TGTGCCAGTAGTAGAATGAGACAGGGAGGTCTATATGGCTACACCTTC.

The J gene is TRBJ1-1, the V gene TRBV5-1; unclear D gene. The CDR3 totals 15 residues. Germline CDR1 reads SGHRS; CDR2 reads YFSETQ. Between the trimmed V and J ends, which lost 2 bases and 1 base, there was a span of 12 bases. The CDR3 DNA reads TGCGCCAGCAGCTTTAAGGCCGCAGGGAACACTGAAGCTTTCTTT. Amino acids: CASSFKAAGNTEAFF.

V and J are TRBV28 and TRBJ2-6; 7 bases match TRBD2. Germline assignment: CDR1 MDHEN and CDR2 SYDVKM. The V and J ends lost 6 bases and 4 bases, in that order; junction bases with no gene match: 15. There are 18 residues in the CDR3. Here the CDR3 DNA reads TGTGCCAGCAGGATTATGGACCGCGGGGGTCCGGGGGCCAACGTCCTGACTTTC. As protein: CASRIMDRGGPGANVLTF. Full variable domain (rest looked up from reference TRBV28 and TRBJ2-6): DVKVTQSSRYLVKRTGEKVFLECVQDMDHENMFWYRQDPGLGLRLIYFSYDVKMKEKGDIPEGYSVSREKKERFSLILESASTNQTSMYLCASRIMDRGGPGANVLTFGAGSRLTVL.